A single sample is the source of the 24 T cell receptor beta chains below, sequenced in a study of blood T cell repertoires in COVID-19. Repertoires were generated with immunoSEQ multiplex PCR, while TCRdb's copy carries only in-frame clones and drops some. The table records roughly 86,000 clones, over 75% of them present only once. The specimen was peripheral blood. These receptors all come from a woman between 65 and 79 years old with acute or convalescent COVID-19.

The rearrangement uses TRBV11-1 and TRBJ2-3; D is possibly TRBD1 (5 bases). V gave up 4 bases and J gave up 2 bases, with 16 bases separating them. The CDR3 spans 16 residues. Germline lookup yields CDR1 SGHAT and CDR2 FQDESV (reference sequence). The CDR3 sequence is CASSSTGHLSTDTQYF. Here the CDR3 DNA reads TGTGCCAGCAGCTCTACAGGCCACCTTTCCACAGATACGCAGTATTTT. The complete variable domain, with remaining parts taken from reference TRBV11-1 and TRBJ2-3, reads EAEVAQSPRYKITEKSQAVAFWCDPISGHATLYWYRQILGQGPELLVQFQDESVVDDSQLPKDRFSAERLKGVDSTLKIQPAELGDSAMYLCASSSTGHLSTDTQYFGPGTRLTVL.

This chain links TRBV5-1 with TRBJ2-7, with TRBD2 matching over 9 bases. The CDR3 length is 13 residues. Per the germline V gene, CDR1 is SGHRS and CDR2 is YFSETQ. Trimming at V came to 1 base and at J to 4 bases, leaving 0 bases not matched to a gene. In DNA, the CDR3 is TGCGCCAGCAGCTTGCTAGCGGGGTACGAGCAGTACTTC. Residues: CASSLLAGYEQYF.

The chain employs TRBV10-3 and TRBJ1-1; D unresolved. The CDR3 runs 13 residues. Germline V CDR1 and CDR2: ENHRY, SYGVKD. Between the trimmed V and J ends, which lost 0 bases and 5 bases, there was a span of 7 bases. The CDR3 DNA follows: TGTGCCATCAGTGAGTCCCGGGGAACTGAAGCTTTCTTT. Its translation: CAISESRGTEAFF.

This chain joins TRBV6-5 and TRBJ1-6; tentatively, D is TRBD1 (5 bases). Trimming stripped 5 bases from V and 7 bases from J, with 9 bases between. The CDR3 totals 13 residues. Germline lookup yields CDR1 MNHEY and CDR2 SVGAGI. The CDR3 is CASSLGGNSPLHF. CDR3 in DNA: TGTGCCAGCAGTCTTGGGGGGAATTCACCCCTCCACTTT.

The chain employs TRBV18 and TRBJ1-1; the D is unclear. V lost 1 base and J lost 0, with 12 bases in between. CDR3 size: 16 residues. Germline CDR1 and CDR2: KGHSH and LQKENI. The CDR3 DNA follows: TGTGCCAGCTCACCACGTGACACCAAAATGAACACTGAAGCTTTCTTT. Translating gives CASSPRDTKMNTEAFF.

The chain combines TRBV13 with TRBJ2-5, with a tentative D call TRBD1 (6 bases). Germline values: CDR1 PRHDT, CDR2 FYEKMQ (reference sequence). The CDR3 consists of 15 residues. The ends were cut back, 3 bases at V and 1 base at J, with 12 bases in the middle. CDR3 nucleotide sequence: TGTGCCAGCAGCTTCAGGGGTCTACCCCAAGAGACCCAGTACTTC. Amino acids: CASSFRGLPQETQYF.

V and J are TRBV5-1 and TRBJ2-2; 8 bases match TRBD2. Germline CDR1 and CDR2: SGHRS and YFSETQ. CDR3 size: 16 residues. J lost 1 base, V lost 1 base, and 3 bases had no gene match. The CDR3 DNA is TGCGCCAGCAGCTTGCTGCTAGCGGGGAACACCGGGGAGCTGTTTTTT. This encodes CASSLLLAGNTGELFF.

The chain joins TRBV27 to TRBJ1-6; maybe TRBD1 (5 bases). V lost 6 bases and J lost 9, with 15 bases in between. The CDR3 spans 14 residues. The germline V gene encodes CDR1 MNHEY and CDR2 SMNVEV (reference sequence). This CDR3 reads CASSRGGSGSPLHF. DNA for the CDR3: TGTGCCAGCAGCCGGGGGGGGTCTGGTTCACCCCTCCACTTT.

The gene calls are TRBV4-1 and TRBJ1-3; D is uncertain. V lost 2 bases to trimming and J lost 2 bases, with 13 bases between them. The germline V gene has CDR1 MGHRA and CDR2 YSYEKL. The CDR3 is made up of 16 amino acids. The CDR3 bases are TGCGCCAGCAGCCAATCCATGACGGGTACTGGAAACACCATATATTTT. Protein product: CASSQSMTGTGNTIYF.

V and J are TRBV6-1 and TRBJ1-2; 9 nucleotides match TRBD1. Germline assignment: CDR1 MNHNS and CDR2 SASEGT. The ends lost 0 bases at V and 8 bases at J; junction bases unmatched: 7. The CDR3 is 15 residues long. As DNA, the CDR3 is TGTGCCAGCAGTGAAGCGGGGGGACAGGGATACGGCTACACCTTC. Encoded protein: CASSEAGGQGYGYTF.

This sequence joins TRBV9 and TRBJ1-3, with 8 positions matching TRBD1. Trimming removed 2 bases from V and 0 bases from J; junction bases left unmatched: 10. CDR3 length: 18 amino acids. Germline V CDR1 and CDR2: SGDLS, YYNGEE. For the CDR3, the DNA is TGTGCCAGCAGCGTTAGGCCCAGGGGGCAGGCCTCTGGAAACACCATATATTTT. Protein sequence: CASSVRPRGQASGNTIYF.

The genes are TRBV24-1 and TRBJ2-3, with D possibly being TRBD2 (5 bases). V was cut by 9 bases and J by 0 bases, with 15 bases left in between. The germline V gene encodes CDR1 KGHDR and CDR2 SFDVKD. The CDR3 covers 15 residues. The CDR3 region is CATRWSGSSTDTQYF. Written as DNA, the CDR3 is TGTGCCACCCGTTGGAGCGGCTCTAGCACAGATACGCAGTATTTT.

The chain employs TRBV19 and TRBJ1-2; D is possibly TRBD1 (5 bases). The CDR3 runs 13 residues. Germline CDR1 reads LNHDA; CDR2 reads SQIVND (reference sequence). V was cut by 1 base and J by 12 bases, with 15 bases left in between. The CDR3 loop reads CASSIGRATGHTF. DNA of the CDR3: TGTGCCAGTAGTATAGGAAGGGCCACAGGTCACACCTTC. Based on the CDR3 plus reference TRBV19 and TRBJ1-2, the full variable domain is DGGITQSPKYLFRKEGQNVTLSCEQNLNHDAMYWYRQDPGQGLRLIYYSQIVNDFQKGDIAEGYSVSREKKESFPLTVTSAQKNPTAFYLCASSIGRATGHTFGSGTRLTVV.

V is TRBV5-5 and J is TRBJ2-5; TRBD1 is a possible D gene (5 bases). In germline, CDR1 is SGHKS, CDR2 YYEKEE (reference sequence). Trimming left V 0 bases short and J 5 bases short, with 8 bases between. This CDR3 contains 13 residues. The CDR3 sequence: CASSLGQGETQYF. CDR3 in DNA: TGTGCCAGCAGCTTGGGTCAGGGTGAGACCCAGTACTTC.

The chain uses TRBV10-3 and TRBJ1-1; no firm D call. CDR1 is ENHRY, CDR2 SYGVKD, per germline. The CDR3 extends over 17 amino acids. The V gene lost 2 bases and the J gene lost 5 bases, with 21 bases spanning the gap. CDR3 amino acids: CAISERVGRSQGTEAFF. In DNA, the CDR3 is TGTGCCATCAGTGAGCGGGTGGGGAGGTCACAAGGGACTGAAGCTTTCTTT.

V and J are TRBV5-1 and TRBJ1-1; 8 nucleotides align to TRBD1. The CDR3 loop spans 15 amino acids. Per germline, CDR1 SGHRS and CDR2 YFSETQ. J gave up 8 bases and V 2 bases, and 11 bases lay outside the gene matches. In DNA, the CDR3 is TGCGCCAGCAGCTTACAATCCCTGCGACAGGGGGAAGCTTTCTTT. As protein: CASSLQSLRQGEAFF.

The gene calls are TRBV6-1 and TRBJ1-3; TRBD1 is a possible D gene (5 bases). The CDR3 extends over 14 amino acids. V lost 2 bases and J 8 bases, leaving 13 bases between the germline ends. Germline V lookup: CDR1 MNHNS, CDR2 SASEGT. The CDR3 protein is CASSESGVGDTIYF. CDR3 DNA: TGTGCCAGCAGTGAATCGGGGGTGGGTGACACCATATATTTT.

The V gene is TRBV24-1, the J gene TRBJ2-1; 11 positions agree with TRBD2. The germline V gene encodes CDR1 KGHDR and CDR2 SFDVKD. Losses at the gene ends were 7 bases for V and 5 bases for J; bases not matched to a gene: 12. The CDR3 extends over 17 amino acids. This chain's CDR3 is CATSTGLAATENNEQFF. For the CDR3, the DNA is TGTGCCACCAGCACGGGACTAGCGGCGACTGAGAACAATGAGCAGTTCTTC.

V gene TRBV6-2 or TRBV6-3 combines with J gene TRBJ1-4; D gene uncertain. V was pared by 4 bases and J by 2 bases, with 5 bases between. This CDR3 spans 13 amino acids. CDR1 and CDR2 from the germline V gene are MNHEY and SVGEGT. This chain's CDR3 is CASSSSTNEKLFF. CDR3 coding DNA: TGTGCCAGCAGTTCTAGCACTAATGAAAAACTGTTTTTT.

The chain uses TRBV20-1 and TRBJ2-2, with a weak D call TRBD1 (6 bases). Trimming pared 3 bases from V and 6 bases from J, leaving 14 bases between. The germline V gene has CDR1 DFQATT and CDR2 SNEGSKA (reference sequence). This CDR3 spans 14 amino acids. The DNA of the CDR3 is TGCAGTGCTAGTTCTGGGGGCACCGCCGGGGAGCTGTTTTTT. Its protein product is CSASSGGTAGELFF.

The J gene is TRBJ2-3, the V gene TRBV6-5, with D hard to call. Germline loops: CDR1 MNHEY, CDR2 SVGAGI. The CDR3 spans 13 residues. Trimming removed 4 bases from V and 3 bases from J, with 8 bases in between. CDR3: CASSLPGTDTQYF. CDR3 bases: TGTGCCAGCAGTTTACCGGGTACAGATACGCAGTATTTT.

The rearrangement uses TRBV11-2 and TRBJ1-1; D is perhaps TRBD1 (6 bases). The CDR3 is made up of 13 amino acids. Germline V gene sequence: CDR1 SGHAT, CDR2 FQNNGV. Trimming pared 1 base from V and 11 bases from J, leaving 14 bases between. CDR3 protein: CASSLAERTEAFF. CDR3 coding DNA: TGTGCCAGCAGCTTAGCGGAGAGGACAGAGGCTTTCTTT.

The V gene is TRBV19, the J gene TRBJ1-1; TRBD1 is a possible D gene (6 bases). The CDR3 is made up of 15 amino acids. V gave up 4 bases and J gave up 3 bases, with 15 bases separating them. Germline V gives CDR1 LNHDA, CDR2 SQIVND (reference sequence). The CDR3 is CASSTNTNRDTEAFF. The CDR3 nucleotides read TGTGCCAGTAGTACCAATACTAACAGGGACACTGAAGCTTTCTTT.

The chain employs TRBV30 and TRBJ2-3; TRBD2 matches 10 bases. The V segment lost 6 bases and the J segment 8 bases; nucleotides outside the gene matches: 11. The CDR3 runs 14 residues. Germline V gene sequence: CDR1 GTSNPN, CDR2 SVGIG (reference sequence). CDR3 bases: TGTGCCTGCCAATCTAGCGGGGGAAGGCCTACGCAGTATTTT. Protein product: CACQSSGGRPTQYF.